This T cell receptor (beta chain) was captured in a study of CD8 T cells in Susac syndrome (dated by TCRdb to between 2019 and 2020). In the study overall: The study used repertoire sequencing to test whether antigen drove CD8+ T cell activation and differentiation in Susac syndrome.

Beyond this particular receptor, the publication reports: The number of individuals in the TCR sequencing and HLA analysis was recognized as being relatively small.

RNA was extracted with the RNeasy kit and roughly 0.5 to 1 ug was reverse transcribed using random hexamers. The immunoSEQ multiplex PCR assay, which covers 54 Vbeta and 13 Jbeta segments, was used to amplify TCR beta CDR3 regions. PCR amplification bias was corrected using a synthetic template baseline for primer optimization and computational correction. The study's own analysis went as follows. Reads were annotated to V, D and J genes per IMGT and analyzed with immunoSEQ Analyzer, keeping only productive sequences. Clonality was computed as one minus Shannon entropy normalized by log2 of the number of productive unique sequences. Public and private clones were assessed among the 100 most prevalent clones of each patient and control. A clone was defined as Susac-specific if it was absent from the healthy and MS cohorts, from some 980 published viral clones and from other ImmuneACCESS disease sequences. TCRdb took the public reads, trimmed them with fastp at Q25, ran MiXCR for clone calling and kept in-frame beta chains. Under each unique CDR3 protein, matching rows form one entry showing the most common genes and DNA. The V and J calls follow TCRdb's processing rather than the paper's. The sample includes roughly 200,000 distinct CDR3 sequences, with 93% observed a single time. The top ten clones comprise 0.1% of the sample.

Including the terminal cysteine and phenylalanine, the CDR3 comprises 15 residues. The kept DNA is CDR3 alone, 45 bases in frame from the first base. V trim: 5 bases; J trim: 2 bases; unmatched bases: 4. As encoded in the germline V gene, CDR1 is SGHVS while CDR2 is FQNEAQ. High-throughput TCR beta sequencing profiled peripheral blood CD8+ and CD4+ T cells from healthy donors, Susac syndrome patients and multiple sclerosis patients. Healthy donors were age- and sex-matched controls. CD8+ TEMRA cells were enriched by FACS, while bulk CD8+ and CD4+ T cells were purified by magnetic negative isolation. Blood was drawn into EDTA tubes, processed within 24 hours, and PBMCs were isolated by density gradient centrifugation. PBMCs intended for TCR sequencing were cryopreserved in liquid nitrogen and were subsequently thawed in a 37 degrees C water bath. The sorted or isolated CD4+, CD8+ and CD8+ TEMRA cells reached a purity of at least 90%.

This clonotype was observed a handful of times. What this receptor recognizes is not known. No per-base quality is available; no much larger clone lies one base away. The chain is encoded by TRBV7-8 joined to TRBJ2-3; 10 middle bases align to TRBD1. Sequences were obtained from CD4+ T cells from PBMCs. The sequence was collected from a human donor in good health. The CDR3 reads CASSMGQGTTDTQYF. The sequenced DNA: TGTGCCAGCAGCATGGGACAGGGGACCACAGATACGCAGTATTTT.